Below, one T cell receptor beta chain is given with its context. The specificity of this receptor is unknown. The CDR3 numbers 17 residues from cysteine through phenylalanine. No DNA is recorded. CDR1 and CDR2 are drawn from the germline V gene (reference sequence): DFQATT, SNEGSKA. An approximately 2.5 ml peripheral blood sample was drawn into PAXgene tubes per donor and stored at -80°C. Without any T cell sorting, total RNA was extracted from whole blood using the PAXgene blood miRNA kit on an automated QIAcube. Peripheral blood from monozygotic twin pairs concordant or discordant for inflammatory bowel disease was subjected to deep TCRalpha and TCRbeta repertoire profiling with unique molecular barcoding. For every twin pair, smoking habits were documented, and each individual was categorised as a current, former or never smoker. The sample is drawn from a study of monozygotic twins with inflammatory bowel disease (dated by TCRdb to the late 2010s). For the wider study: The complete study included about 30 monozygotic twin pairs: 19 IBD-discordant Danish pairs and nine German pairs, of which four were IBD-concordant and five were IBD-discordant. The search for disease-associated traits relied mainly on comparing IBD patients with their genetically identical healthy co-twins within discordant pairs. Each individual had, on average, about 151 000 unique TCRalpha sequences and 181 000 unique TCRbeta sequences available for analysis. Results the study describes overall, beyond this receptor: Differing immunosuppressive treatments among patients may have added background noise and inter-individual variability to the repertoires. Repertoire similarity did not differ between concordant and discordant twins, possibly due to limited statistical power. The analysis was unable to tell different T cell subtypes apart. TCRbeta repertoire diversity, by inverse Simpson index, was decreased in IBD patients compared with their healthy co-twins. Fewer clonotypes were shared with other individuals by IBD patients than by healthy twins, most markedly in patients showing signs of disease activity. The results gave no support for a single strong signal or clonotype linked to IBD.

The method was 5' RACE. Preparation of each TCR library used approximately 3.5 ug of total RNA. For each sample, cDNA synthesis with SMARTScribe reverse transcriptase was split into eight separate reactions. During cDNA synthesis, template switching introduced unique molecular identifiers that contained a 6-nucleotide sample barcode. Amplification of TCRalpha and TCRbeta cDNA involved two nested PCRs of 16 and 9 cycles, and each PCR was followed by bead purification. Before amplification, the cDNA was treated with uracil DNA-glycosylase and purified using the QIAquick PCR purification kit. The second PCR added Illumina TruSeq-compatible adapters along with sample-specific barcodes. Library quality and concentration were checked on TapeStation and Qubit, and libraries were pooled at around 5 ng each. The pooled libraries were sequenced with 2 x 100 bp reads and custom sequencing primers on an Illumina HiSeq2500 single-index Rapid Run. As for how the authors treated the data: PCR and sequencing errors were corrected by UMI-based consensus assembly using MiGEC version 1.2.6. MiXCR version 2.1.1 was used for V(D)J alignment, clonotype assembly and CDR3 extraction. To normalise gene usage, clonotype sharing and MAIT/NKT TCR abundance, the analysis used the top 1000, 10 000 and 20 000 clonotypes per sample. After downsampling to 27 000 UMIs, diversity was calculated as the inverse Simpson index using the vegan R package. Paired Mann-Whitney U tests on discordant twin pairs were used, with Benjamini-Hochberg multiple-testing correction. TCRdb reprocessed the reads and provides one entry for every CDR3 protein sequence; no DNA is given. For this entry, the V and J calls and clone size follow TCRdb and not the study's own pipeline. The record for this sample contains some 190,000 distinct CDR3 sequences. Jointly, the top ten make up 7.7% of the sample.

Material for sequencing was blood. This receptor was identified in a human donor with ulcerative colitis or Crohn's disease, or a healthy co-twin of an affected twin (not recorded which). This sequence uses TRBV20-1 and TRBJ2-1; the TCRdb call, TRBD2, lacks DNA for checking. The CDR3 region: CSARDPFLASQTDEQFF.